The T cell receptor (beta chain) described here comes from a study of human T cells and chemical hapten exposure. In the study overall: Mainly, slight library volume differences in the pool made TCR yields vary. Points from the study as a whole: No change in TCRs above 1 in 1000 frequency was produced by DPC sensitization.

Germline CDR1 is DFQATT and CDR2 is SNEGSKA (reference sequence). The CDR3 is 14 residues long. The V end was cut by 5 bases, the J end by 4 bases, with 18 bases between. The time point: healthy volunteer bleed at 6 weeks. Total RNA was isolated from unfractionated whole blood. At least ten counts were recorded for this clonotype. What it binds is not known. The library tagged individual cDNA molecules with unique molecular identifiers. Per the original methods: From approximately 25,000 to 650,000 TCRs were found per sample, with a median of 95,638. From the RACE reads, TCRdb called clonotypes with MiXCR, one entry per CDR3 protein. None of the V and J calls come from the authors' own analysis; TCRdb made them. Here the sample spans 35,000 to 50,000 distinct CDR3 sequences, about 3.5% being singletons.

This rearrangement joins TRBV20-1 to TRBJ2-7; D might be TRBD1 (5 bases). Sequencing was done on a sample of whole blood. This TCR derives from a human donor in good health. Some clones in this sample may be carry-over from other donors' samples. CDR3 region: CSAFLDLQGYEQYF. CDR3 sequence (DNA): TGCAGTGCTTTTCTAGACCTTCAGGGTTACGAGCAGTACTTC.